These 22 T cell receptor beta chains came from one sample sequenced in a study of a mutant IDH1 vaccine in newly diagnosed glioma. Which antigens these TCRs recognize remains unknown. Clones were sequenced by immunoSEQ multiplex PCR, and TCRdb holds only the in-frame ones, with some missing. This sample carries fewer than 65,000 clones, approximately 81% of them seen once, and the ten largest clones take about 3.4%. The time point: week 5, during vaccination. The study gave 300 ug of mutant IDH1 20-mer peptide per vaccine dose, with topical imiquimod. Sample: PBMCs, taken from a glioma patient whose treatment included an IDH1 peptide vaccine. The origin of the receptors is a man between 25 and 39 years old with glioma.

This clone was seen a handful of times. The V call is TRBV7-2, the J call TRBJ2-5; D may be TRBD1 (6 bases). CDR3 length: 15 amino acids. The germline gives CDR1 SGHTA, CDR2 FQGNSA. Trimming removed 5 bases at V and 2 bases at J, with 15 bases between. The CDR3 region is CASSQQGWGQETQYF. The DNA for the CDR3 is TGTGCCAGCAGCCAACAGGGCTGGGGTCAAGAGACCCAGTACTTC.

For the CDR3, the DNA is TGTGCCAGTAGTATAGGTCGTGGGACGGACACTGAAGCTTTCTTT. Its protein product is CASSIGRGTDTEAFF. The J gene is TRBJ1-1, the V gene TRBV19; weak D call: TRBD1 (5 bases). From germline, CDR1 is LNHDA and CDR2 SQIVND (reference sequence). This CDR3 contains 15 residues. The V end was cut by 1 base, the J end by 3 bases, with 12 bases between. The entire variable domain, with the rest obtained from reference TRBV19 and TRBJ1-1, is as follows: DGGITQSPKYLFRKEGQNVTLSCEQNLNHDAMYWYRQDPGQGLRLIYYSQIVNDFQKGDIAEGYSVSREKKESFPLTVTSAQKNPTAFYLCASSIGRGTDTEAFFGQGTRLTVV.

The J gene is TRBJ2-1, the V gene TRBV4-2; the D is unclear. CDR1 and CDR2 from the germline V gene are LGHNA and YNFKEQ. V lost 5 bases and J 4 bases, leaving 12 bases between the germline ends. There are 14 residues in the CDR3. Here the CDR3 DNA reads TGTGCCAGCAGCTTGGCAAATGGATACAATGAGCAGTTCTTC. Its protein product is CASSLANGYNEQFF.

This chain joins TRBV4-1 and TRBJ1-4, with a weak D call TRBD1 (6 bases). The ends were cut back, 3 bases at V and 1 base at J, with 9 bases in the middle. This CDR3 comprises 15 residues. Germline V gene sequence: CDR1 MGHRA, CDR2 YSYEKL. Written as DNA, the CDR3 is TGCGCCAGCAGCCAGGCACAGGGAACTAATGAAAAACTGTTTTTT. It translates to CASSQAQGTNEKLFF.

The CDR3 DNA is TGCGCCAGCAGCCGAACGGGACGGAACTTAGGGTATGGCTACACCTTC. The encoded protein is CASSRTGRNLGYGYTF. This sequence joins TRBV4-1 and TRBJ1-2, with D possibly matching TRBD1 (5 bases). The V end was cut by 4 bases, the J end by 5 bases, with 20 bases between. The CDR3 length is 16 residues. Germline V gene sequence: CDR1 MGHRA, CDR2 YSYEKL.

V and J are TRBV5-1 and TRBJ2-2, with 7 bases matching TRBD1. Germline CDR1 and CDR2: SGHRS and YFSETQ. The J segment lost 4 bases and the V segment lost 4 bases, leaving 10 bases of the junction unmatched. The CDR3 loop spans 16 amino acids. The CDR3, as DNA: TGCGCCAGCAGCCGGACTTCCGGGACAGCCACCGGGGAGCTGTTTTTT. It codes for CASSRTSGTATGELFF.

Of note for this clone: The junction differs from germline at one of its ends, possibly a read error. The rearrangement links TRBV6-6 to TRBJ1-2; D gene unclear. CDR3 length equals 11 residues. Germline V gene sequence: CDR1 MNHNY, CDR2 SVGAGI (reference sequence). The CDR3 sequence: CASRKVGWAYF. CDR3 bases: TGTGCCAGCAGAAAGGTGGGCTGGGCCTACTTC.

The chain has TRBV27 and TRBJ2-5; TRBD1 agrees at 9 bases. The closer fit of TRBJ2-7 to the DNA end suggests the J call may be wrong. Germline assignment: CDR1 MNHEY and CDR2 SMNVEV (reference sequence). This CDR3 region has 13 residues. The CDR3 sequence: CARSGTGTYEQYF. Written as DNA, the CDR3 is TGTGCCAGATCAGGGACAGGGACGTACGAGCAGTACTTC.

The rearrangement uses TRBV27 and TRBJ2-7, with D tentatively TRBD1 or TRBD2 (6 bases each). The CDR3 sequence is 14 residues long. V lost 5 bases and J 7 bases, leaving 18 bases between the germline ends. In germline, CDR1 is MNHEY, CDR2 SMNVEV (reference sequence). The chain's CDR3 is CASSPRGTAGEQYF. CDR3 in DNA: TGTGCCAGCAGTCCTAGGGGGACGGCGGGGGAGCAGTACTTC.

V usage is TRBV19 and J usage is TRBJ1-1; D is uncertain. This CDR3 contains 15 residues. V lost 5 bases to trimming and J lost 0 bases, with 13 bases between them. Germline V gene data show CDR1 as LNHDA and CDR2 as SQIVND (reference sequence). The CDR3 loop is CASSPRTGMNTEAFF. The CDR3 DNA reads TGTGCCAGTAGTCCGAGGACGGGAATGAACACTGAAGCTTTCTTT.

The chain recombines TRBV4-1 with TRBJ1-2; D gene uncertain. This CDR3 contains 17 residues. Trimming pared 1 base from V and 0 bases from J, leaving 15 bases between. The germline V gene encodes CDR1 MGHRA and CDR2 YSYEKL. The CDR3 DNA reads as TGCGCCAGCAGCCAAGTTACTAGGGCATCAGCTAACTATGGCTACACCTTC. This encodes CASSQVTRASANYGYTF.

J is TRBJ1-1 and V is TRBV19; D remains unclear. This CDR3 has 13 residues. Per the germline V gene, CDR1 is LNHDA and CDR2 is SQIVND (reference sequence). Deletions cut 1 base from V and 1 base from J, with 4 bases between. DNA of the CDR3: TGTGCCAGTAGTATAGTTGAGAACACTGAAGCTTTCTTT. It translates to CASSIVENTEAFF.

This rearrangement joins TRBV9 to TRBJ1-2, with D perhaps TRBD1 (5 bases). This CDR3 has 17 residues. CDR1 and CDR2 from the germline V gene are SGDLS and YYNGEE. Trimming cost V 4 bases and J 2 bases, with 21 bases left between them. This CDR3 reads CASSPSWGSAANYGYTF. The CDR3 DNA follows: TGTGCCAGCAGCCCAAGCTGGGGGTCGGCGGCAAACTATGGCTACACCTTC.

The V gene is TRBV5-1, the J gene TRBJ1-1; D gene unclear. Looked up from germline, CDR1 is SGHRS and CDR2 is YFSETQ. This CDR3 contains 11 residues. V was trimmed by 2 bases and J by 5 bases, leaving 4 bases between them. Here the CDR3 reads CASSFGTEAFF. The CDR3 region has the DNA TGCGCCAGCAGCTTTGGGACTGAAGCTTTCTTT.

The chain joins TRBV7-2 to TRBJ2-1; possible D gene TRBD2, 6 bases. This CDR3 has 15 residues. Between the trimmed V and J ends, which lost 2 bases and 0 bases, there was a span of 8 bases. Germline lookup yields CDR1 SGHTA and CDR2 FQGNSA. The CDR3 spells CASSLQGLSYNEQFF. CDR3 bases: TGTGCCAGCAGCTTACAGGGACTCTCCTACAATGAGCAGTTCTTC. Based on the CDR3 plus reference TRBV7-2 and TRBJ2-1, the full variable domain is GAGVSQSPSNKVTEKGKDVELRCDPISGHTALYWYRQSLGQGLEFLIYFQGNSAPDKSGLPSDRFSAERTGGSVSTLTIQRTQQEDSAVYLCASSLQGLSYNEQFFGPGTRLTVL.

The chain joins TRBV4-1 to TRBJ2-1; no firm D call. Germline CDR1 reads MGHRA; CDR2 reads YSYEKL. The CDR3 runs to 17 residues. V was pared by 4 bases and J by 4 bases, with 20 bases between. The CDR3 DNA follows: TGCGCCAGCAGCCCCCTCCGAGTCAGGATGCTATACAATGAGCAGTTCTTC. The encoded protein is CASSPLRVRMLYNEQFF.

V and J are TRBV19 and TRBJ2-7; 8 bases fit TRBD1. Germline CDR1 and CDR2: LNHDA and SQIVND (reference sequence). Trimming took 6 bases from V and 2 from J; bases not matched to a gene: 3. The CDR3 loop spans 13 amino acids. CDR3 sequence: CASRLTGAYEQYF. The CDR3 nucleotides are TGTGCCAGTAGACTGACAGGGGCCTACGAGCAGTACTTC.

CDR3 sequence reads: CASSAPGPGSWNEKLFF. In DNA form, the CDR3 reads TGTGCCAGCAGCGCGCCGGGACCCGGATCATGGAATGAAAAACTGTTTTTT. This chain links TRBV7-6 with TRBJ1-4, with D possibly matching TRBD1 (5 bases). V was pared by 5 bases and J by 5 bases, with 21 bases between. The germline gives CDR1 SGHVS, CDR2 FNYEAQ. The CDR3 has 17 residues. Full variable domain (outside the CDR3, taken from reference TRBV7-6 and TRBJ1-4): GAGVSQSPRYKVTKRGQDVALRCDPISGHVSLYWYRQALGQGPEFLTYFNYEAQQDKSGLPNDRFSAERPEGSISTLTIQRTEQRDSAMYRCASSAPGPGSWNEKLFFGSGTQLSVL.

In DNA, the CDR3 is TGTGCCAGCAGCTTAGCGGCTAGGCTTCTTCGGGGCTACGAGCAGTACTTC. This gives the protein CASSLAARLLRGYEQYF. This sequence joins TRBV7-8 and TRBJ2-7; D may be TRBD2 (5 bases). Germline CDR1 and CDR2: SGHVS and FQNEAQ. V was cut by 0 bases and J by 3 bases, with 18 bases left in between. CDR3 length equals 17 residues.

The V and J genes are TRBV7-8 and TRBJ2-6; perhaps D is TRBD1 or TRBD2 (5 bases each). V was clipped by 8 bases and J by 0 bases, with 11 bases between them. There are 15 residues in the CDR3. Germline loops: CDR1 SGHVS, CDR2 FQNEAQ. The DNA of the CDR3 is TGTGCCAGCTTCAGGGCGGGCTCTGGGGCCAACGTCCTGACTTTC. Protein product: CASFRAGSGANVLTF.

CDR3: CASSWDSYNEQFF. CDR3 DNA: TGCGCCAGCAGCTGGGACAGCTACAATGAGCAGTTCTTC. The J gene is TRBJ2-1, the V gene TRBV5-1, with 7 bases lining up with TRBD1. The CDR3 contains 13 residues. CDR1 is SGHRS and CDR2 is YFSETQ in the germline V gene. V lost 3 bases to trimming and J lost 3 bases; unmatched junction nucleotides: 0.

The chain is built from TRBV7-9 and TRBJ1-6, with D perhaps TRBD1 (6 bases). Germline values: CDR1 SEHNR, CDR2 FQNEAQ (reference sequence). Deletions cut 2 bases from V and 7 bases from J, with 15 bases between. This CDR3 is 16 amino acids long. CDR3 nucleotide sequence: TGTGCCAGCAGCTTAAGTCGAGGACAGCGGAATTCACCCCTCCACTTT. The encoded protein is CASSLSRGQRNSPLHF.